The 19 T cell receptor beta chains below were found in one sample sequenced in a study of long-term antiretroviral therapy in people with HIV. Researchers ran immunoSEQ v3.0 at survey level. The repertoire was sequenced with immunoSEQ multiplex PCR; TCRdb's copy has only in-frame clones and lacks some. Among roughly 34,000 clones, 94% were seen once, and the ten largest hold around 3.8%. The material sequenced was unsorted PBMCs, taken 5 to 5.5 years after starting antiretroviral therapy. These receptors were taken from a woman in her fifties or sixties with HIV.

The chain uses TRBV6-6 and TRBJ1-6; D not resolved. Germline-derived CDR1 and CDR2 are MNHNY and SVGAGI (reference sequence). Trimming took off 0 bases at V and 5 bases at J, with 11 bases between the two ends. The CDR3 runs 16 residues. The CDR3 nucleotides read TGTGCCAGCAGTTACTCGGGGAGGGTGGATAATTCACCCCTCCACTTT. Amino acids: CASSYSGRVDNSPLHF.

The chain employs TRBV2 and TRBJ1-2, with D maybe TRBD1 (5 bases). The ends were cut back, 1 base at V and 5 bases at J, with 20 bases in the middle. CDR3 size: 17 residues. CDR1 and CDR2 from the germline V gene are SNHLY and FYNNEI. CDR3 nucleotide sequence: TGTGCCAGCAGTGAAGGGAGATACAGCTTCGAGGGGTATGGCTACACCTTC. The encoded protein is CASSEGRYSFEGYGYTF. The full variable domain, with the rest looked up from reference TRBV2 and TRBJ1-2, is EPEVTQTPSHQVTQMGQEVILRCVPISNHLYFYWYRQILGQKVEFLVSFYNNEISEKSEIFDDQFSVERPDGSNFTLKIRSTKLEDSAMYFCASSEGRYSFEGYGYTFGSGTRLTVV.

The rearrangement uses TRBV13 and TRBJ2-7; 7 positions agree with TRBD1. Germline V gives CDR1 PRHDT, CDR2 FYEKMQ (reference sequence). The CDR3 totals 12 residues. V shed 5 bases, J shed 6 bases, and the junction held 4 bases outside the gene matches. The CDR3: CASSLTGVEQYF. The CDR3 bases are TGTGCCAGCAGCCTTACAGGGGTCGAGCAGTACTTC.

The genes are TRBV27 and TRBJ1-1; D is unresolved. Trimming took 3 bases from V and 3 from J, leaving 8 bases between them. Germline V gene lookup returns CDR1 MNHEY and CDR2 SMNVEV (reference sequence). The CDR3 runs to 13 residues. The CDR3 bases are TGTGCCAGCAGTTTTTGGCAGGACACTGAAGCTTTCTTT. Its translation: CASSFWQDTEAFF.

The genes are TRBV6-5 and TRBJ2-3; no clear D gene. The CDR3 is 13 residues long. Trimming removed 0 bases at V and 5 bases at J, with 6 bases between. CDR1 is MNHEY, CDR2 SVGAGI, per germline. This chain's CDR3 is CASSYSVGDTQYF. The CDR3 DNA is TGTGCCAGCAGTTACTCGGTGGGAGATACGCAGTATTTT.

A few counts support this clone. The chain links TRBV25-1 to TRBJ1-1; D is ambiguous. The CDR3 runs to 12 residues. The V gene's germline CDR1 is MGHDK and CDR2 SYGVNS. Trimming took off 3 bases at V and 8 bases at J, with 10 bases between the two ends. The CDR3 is CASSDGPTEAFF. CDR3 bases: TGTGCCAGCAGTGATGGGCCCACAGAAGCTTTCTTT.

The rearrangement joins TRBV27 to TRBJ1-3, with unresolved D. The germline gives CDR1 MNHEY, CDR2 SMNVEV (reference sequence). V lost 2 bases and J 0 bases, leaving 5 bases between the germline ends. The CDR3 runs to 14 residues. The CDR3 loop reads CASSLAGSGNTIYF. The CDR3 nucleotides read TGTGCCAGCAGTTTAGCTGGCTCTGGAAACACCATATATTTT.

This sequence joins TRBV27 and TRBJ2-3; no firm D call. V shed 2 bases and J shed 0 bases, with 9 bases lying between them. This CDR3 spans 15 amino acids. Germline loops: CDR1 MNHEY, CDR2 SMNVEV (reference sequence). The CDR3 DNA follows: TGTGCCAGCAGTTTACAGGAGCTAAGCACAGATACGCAGTATTTT. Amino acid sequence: CASSLQELSTDTQYF.

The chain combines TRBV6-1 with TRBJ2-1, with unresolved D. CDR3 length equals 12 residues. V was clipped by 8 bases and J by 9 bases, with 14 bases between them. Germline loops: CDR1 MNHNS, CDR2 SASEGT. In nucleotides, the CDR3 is TGTGCCAGCTGGGATTGGTTTGGTGAGCAGTTCTTC. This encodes CASWDWFGEQFF.

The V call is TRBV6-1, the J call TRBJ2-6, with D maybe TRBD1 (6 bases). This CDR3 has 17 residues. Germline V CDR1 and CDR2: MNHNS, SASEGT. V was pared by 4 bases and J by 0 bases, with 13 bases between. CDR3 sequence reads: CASSVDSPNSGANVLTF. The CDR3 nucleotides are TGTGCCAGCAGTGTGGACAGTCCAAACTCTGGGGCCAACGTCCTGACTTTC.

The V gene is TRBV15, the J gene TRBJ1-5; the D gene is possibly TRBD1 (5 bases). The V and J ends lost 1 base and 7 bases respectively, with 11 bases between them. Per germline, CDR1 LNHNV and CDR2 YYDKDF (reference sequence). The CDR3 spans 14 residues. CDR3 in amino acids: CATSRVTGFQPQHF. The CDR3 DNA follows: TGTGCCACCAGCAGAGTTACAGGCTTCCAGCCCCAGCATTTT.

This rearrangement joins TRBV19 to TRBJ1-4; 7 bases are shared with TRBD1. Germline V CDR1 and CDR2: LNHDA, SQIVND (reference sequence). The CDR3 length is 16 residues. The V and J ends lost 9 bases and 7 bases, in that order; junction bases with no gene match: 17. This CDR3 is CASRSGGTGEGEKLFF. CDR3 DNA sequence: TGTGCCAGCCGAAGTGGGGGCACAGGGGAGGGTGAAAAACTGTTTTTT.

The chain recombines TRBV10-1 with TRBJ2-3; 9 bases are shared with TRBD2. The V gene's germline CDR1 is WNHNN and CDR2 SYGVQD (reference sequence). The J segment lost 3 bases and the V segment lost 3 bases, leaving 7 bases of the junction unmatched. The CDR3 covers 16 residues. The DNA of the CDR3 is TGCGCCAGCAGTGACGGGCGGGGGGGCGGAACAGATACGCAGTATTTT. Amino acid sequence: CASSDGRGGGTDTQYF.

The DNA of the CDR3 is TGTGCCAGCAGTTACCAGGGGGAGAACACTGAAGCTTTCTTT. Translation: CASSYQGENTEAFF. The chain is built from TRBV6-6 and TRBJ1-1, with 7 bases that match TRBD1. CDR3 length: 14 amino acids. The germline V gene has CDR1 MNHNY and CDR2 SVGAGI (reference sequence). The V segment lost 2 bases and the J segment 1 base; nucleotides outside the gene matches: 1.

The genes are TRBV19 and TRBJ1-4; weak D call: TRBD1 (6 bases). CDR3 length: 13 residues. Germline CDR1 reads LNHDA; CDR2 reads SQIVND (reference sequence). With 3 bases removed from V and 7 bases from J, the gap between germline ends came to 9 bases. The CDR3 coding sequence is TGTGCCAGTAGTATCGGGGGGCGTGAAAAACTGTTTTTT. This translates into CASSIGGREKLFF. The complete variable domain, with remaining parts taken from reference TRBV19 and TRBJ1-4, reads DGGITQSPKYLFRKEGQNVTLSCEQNLNHDAMYWYRQDPGQGLRLIYYSQIVNDFQKGDIAEGYSVSREKKESFPLTVTSAQKNPTAFYLCASSIGGREKLFFGSGTQLSVL.

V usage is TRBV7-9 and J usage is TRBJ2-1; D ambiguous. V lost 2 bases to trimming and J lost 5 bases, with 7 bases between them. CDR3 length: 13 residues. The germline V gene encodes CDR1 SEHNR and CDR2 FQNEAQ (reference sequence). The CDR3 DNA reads TGTGCCAGCAGCTTAAGTCTCAACAATGAGCAGTTCTTC. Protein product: CASSLSLNNEQFF.

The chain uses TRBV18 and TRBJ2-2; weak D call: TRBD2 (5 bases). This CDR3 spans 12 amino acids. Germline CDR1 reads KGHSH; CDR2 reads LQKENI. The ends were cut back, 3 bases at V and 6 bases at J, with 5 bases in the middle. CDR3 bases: TGTGCCAGCTCACCGGACTCCGGGGAGCTGTTTTTT. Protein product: CASSPDSGELFF.

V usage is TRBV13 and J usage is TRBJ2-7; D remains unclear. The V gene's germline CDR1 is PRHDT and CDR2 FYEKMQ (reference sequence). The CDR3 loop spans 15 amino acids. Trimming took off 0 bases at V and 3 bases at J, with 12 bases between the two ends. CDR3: CASSLGSTVVYEQYF. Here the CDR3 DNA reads TGTGCCAGCAGCTTAGGGTCTACAGTAGTCTACGAGCAGTACTTC.

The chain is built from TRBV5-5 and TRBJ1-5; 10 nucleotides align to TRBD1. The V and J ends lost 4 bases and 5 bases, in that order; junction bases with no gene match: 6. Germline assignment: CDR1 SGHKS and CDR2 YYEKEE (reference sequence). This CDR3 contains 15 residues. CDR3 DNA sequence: TGTGCCAGCAGCCCTCGGGACAGGGGCGATCAGCCCCAGCATTTT. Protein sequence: CASSPRDRGDQPQHF.